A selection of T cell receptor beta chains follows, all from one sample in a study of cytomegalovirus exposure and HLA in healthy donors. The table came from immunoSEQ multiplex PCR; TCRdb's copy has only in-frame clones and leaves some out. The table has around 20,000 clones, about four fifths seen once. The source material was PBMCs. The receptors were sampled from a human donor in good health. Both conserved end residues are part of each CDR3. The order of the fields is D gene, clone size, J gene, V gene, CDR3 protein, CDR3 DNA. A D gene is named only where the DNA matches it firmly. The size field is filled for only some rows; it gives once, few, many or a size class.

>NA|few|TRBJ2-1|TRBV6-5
CASRTPAARGNEQFF
TGTGCCAGCAGGACCCCTGCCGCAAGAGGCAATGAGCAGTTCTTC
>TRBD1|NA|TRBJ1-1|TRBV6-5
CASSVQGGPNTEAFF
TGTGCCAGCAGTGTTCAGGGGGGACCTAACACTGAAGCTTTCTTT
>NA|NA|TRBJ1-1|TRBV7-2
CASSFLRGEGNTEAFF
TGTGCCAGCAGCTTCCTTCGAGGCGAGGGAAACACTGAAGCTTTCTTT
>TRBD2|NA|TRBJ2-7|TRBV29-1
CSVKNSGGLTYEQYF
TGCAGCGTTAAGAATAGCGGGGGCTTAACCTACGAGCAGTACTTC
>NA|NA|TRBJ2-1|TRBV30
CALQETRNSNEQFF
TGTGCCTTACAGGAGACTAGGAATAGCAATGAGCAGTTCTTC
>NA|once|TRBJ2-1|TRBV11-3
CASSIQREAFHEQFF
TGTGCCAGCAGCATCCAGCGCGAAGCTTTTCATGAGCAGTTCTTC
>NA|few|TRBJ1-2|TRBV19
CASSWTVGDYGYTF
TGTGCCAGTAGCTGGACCGTAGGGGACTATGGCTACACCTTC
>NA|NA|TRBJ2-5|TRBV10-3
CAISRGQETQYF
TGTGCCATCAGTAGGGGCCAAGAGACCCAGTACTTC
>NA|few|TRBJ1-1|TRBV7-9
CASSFPTGSTEAFF
TGTGCCAGCAGCTTCCCCACAGGGAGCACTGAAGCTTTCTTT
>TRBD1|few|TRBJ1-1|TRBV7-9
CASSVDRGRITEAFF
TGTGCCAGCAGCGTAGACAGGGGGCGGATCACTGAAGCTTTCTTT
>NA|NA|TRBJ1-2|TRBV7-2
CASSPIRGGGIGYTF
TGTGCCAGCAGCCCCATAAGGGGGGGAGGAATCGGCTACACCTTC
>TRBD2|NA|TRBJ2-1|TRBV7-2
CASSPRPFAGVANEQFF
TGTGCCAGCAGCCCCCGTCCTTTTGCGGGAGTCGCTAATGAGCAGTTCTTC
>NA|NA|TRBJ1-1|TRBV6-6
CASSLSPGLDAEAFF
TGTGCCAGCAGTCTCAGCCCAGGGCTTGACGCTGAAGCTTTCTTT
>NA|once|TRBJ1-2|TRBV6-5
CASKEQPNYGYTF
TGTGCCAGCAAGGAACAGCCTAACTATGGCTACACCTTC
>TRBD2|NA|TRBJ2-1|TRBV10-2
CASSPLAGVSYNEQFF
TGCGCCAGCAGTCCCCTAGCGGGAGTTAGCTACAATGAGCAGTTCTTC
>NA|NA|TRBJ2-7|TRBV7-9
CASSTTPQVHEQYF
TGTGCCAGCAGCACGACGCCGCAGGTCCACGAGCAGTACTTC